A selection of T cell receptor beta chains follows, all from one sample in a study of post-analysis software for immune sequencing data. MiXCR, applied by TCRdb to the PCR reads, yields one record per CDR3 protein. The sample lists 700,000 to 900,000 distinct CDR3 sequences, approximately 44% occurring once. Sample: blood. These TCRs come from a girl aged 10-17 years with multiple sclerosis. Both conserved end residues are trimmed from each CDR3. Size tells how often a clone was seen (once, few, many) or the class of an expanded clone, and some rows leave it out.

clone_size v_call cdr3_aa
- TRBV29-1 SASSYNEQY
- TRBV7-9 ASYAGIDGYT
- TRBV7-8 ASSRALGPVSYEQY
- TRBV27 AVGGSYEQY
- TRBV24-1 ATSTTQAMNTEAF
many TRBV6-2/TRBV6-3 ASTEREATTEQF
- TRBV3-1 ASSQDGATSVEQF
- TRBV5-5 ASSLAPTEAF
- TRBV6-1 ASKAGANYGYT
few TRBV10-3 AISESVGTETQY
- TRBV29-1 SVEKREASYNEQF
- TRBV29-1 SVEGDNQPQH
- TRBV10-3 AISDFTASGNAETQY
- TRBV5-1 ASSSMGDTSYEQY
- TRBV12-3/TRBV12-4 ASSWGQMSNYGYT
once TRBV12-3/TRBV12-4 ASSFRAALPTDTQY
many TRBV15 ATSSPAGAYNEQF
- TRBV28 ASSLARRAYEQY
- TRBV30 AWTPAGRTQY
few TRBV6-1 ASSEGEGLNQPQH
- TRBV29-1 SALQRGGKVSKRQQSNEQF
- TRBV29-1 SVEDRTASVGNEQF
- TRBV6-4 ASSDSSGGFYNEQF
- TRBV20-1 SATPGLAGYNEQF
- TRBV12-3/TRBV12-4 ASSPPSLEQTQY
- TRBV29-1 SVEDGAVYNEQF
- TRBV29-1 SVGEESYGYT
- TRBV14 ASSSQMDEKLF
- TRBV27 ASNIGNEQF
few TRBV6-5 ASQGAETQY
- TRBV20-1 SASTGYNSPLH
- TRBV29-1 SIRTGMTDTQY
- TRBV12-3/TRBV12-4 ASSFGRNAYEKLF
few TRBV20-1 SALPWVNTEAF
few TRBV7-6 ASSSFKTTKAHEQY
- TRBV10-3 AIRDGQGEKLF
few TRBV12-3/TRBV12-4 ASSLDLSGGSTDTQY
- TRBV7-2 ASSLSTPASGGYQETQY
- TRBV20-1 SARVGAGVGYNEQF
- TRBV2 ASRGTGRQETQY
- TRBV24-1 ATSDPTSYEQY
few TRBV30 ASLSTGVYEQY